One sample yielded the 9 T cell receptor beta chains listed below, sequenced in a study of shared clonotypes between healthy human individuals. This table comes from immunoSEQ multiplex PCR, and its TCRdb copy is limited to in-frame clones, with some not included. The profile covers roughly 1,100,000 clones, with about 80% appearing a single time and about 1.5% taken by the ten largest. Sample: memory CD4+ T cells sorted from blood. Subset meaning: CD45RA-negative fraction. Every receptor here comes from a man younger than 30 in good health.

This clone was seen many times. This specimen includes other DNA sequences encoding the same CDR3. The chain has TRBV5-4 and TRBJ1-5; no reliable D call. This CDR3 comprises 13 residues. Germline CDR1 and CDR2: SGHNT and YYREEE (reference sequence). V gave up 0 bases and J gave up 7 bases, with 8 bases separating them. CDR3 nucleotides: TGTGCCAGCAGCTTGGACAGCGGGCAGCCCCAGCATTTT. This translates into CASSLDSGQPQHF. The whole variable domain, filled in from reference TRBV5-4 and TRBJ1-5, reads ETGVTQSPTHLIKTRGQQVTLRCSSQSGHNTVSWYQQALGQGPQFIFQYYREEENGRGNFPPRFSGLQFPNYSSELNVNALELDDSALYLCASSLDSGQPQHFGDGTRLSIL.

This chain connects TRBV2 to TRBJ2-1, with TRBD1 identical over 7 bases. The CDR3 has 13 amino acids. Germline CDR1 is SNHLY and CDR2 is FYNNEI. Unmatched junction bases numbered 7, after V lost 8 bases and J lost 6 bases. CDR3 nucleotide sequence: TGTGCCAGCCAGAGGACAGGTGGCAATGAGCAGTTCTTC. Translation: CASQRTGGNEQFF.

The chain joins TRBV30 to TRBJ1-1; 9 bases match TRBD1. CDR3 length: 12 amino acids. Per the germline V gene, CDR1 is GTSNPN and CDR2 is SVGIG (reference sequence). J gave up 6 bases and V 2 bases, and 1 base lay outside the gene matches. The CDR3 region is CAWSRQGAEAFF. Here the CDR3 DNA reads TGTGCCTGGAGTCGACAGGGGGCTGAAGCTTTCTTT. The complete variable domain, with remaining parts taken from reference TRBV30 and TRBJ1-1, reads SQTIHQWPATLVQPVGSPLSLECTVEGTSNPNLYWYRQAAGRGLQLLFYSVGIGQISSEVPQNLSASRPQDRQFILSSKKLLLSDSGFYLCAWSRQGAEAFFGQGTRLTVV.

CDR3 in DNA: TGTGCCAGCAGTTGGGGGCAAGGGGGAAGTCAGCCCCAGCATTTT. This encodes CASSWGQGGSQPQHF. The chain carries TRBV28 and TRBJ1-5; tentatively, D is TRBD1 (6 bases). V dropped 4 bases and J dropped 6 bases, with 16 bases sitting between them. This CDR3 comprises 15 residues. Germline lookup yields CDR1 MDHEN and CDR2 SYDVKM.

The chain joins TRBV21-1 to TRBJ2-1; the table names TRBD2, a call not compared with the DNA. TRBV21-1 is a pseudogene. The length of the CDR3 is 13 residues. CDR3 bases: TGTGCCAGCAGCAACAAACTAGTCAATGAGCAGTTCTTC. Translated: CASSNKLVNEQFF.

V gene TRBV13 combines with J gene TRBJ1-2; D is ambiguous. The ends were cut back, 3 bases at V and 3 bases at J, with 20 bases in the middle. Germline V gene lookup returns CDR1 PRHDT and CDR2 FYEKMQ (reference sequence). This CDR3 contains 17 residues. The DNA for the CDR3 is TGTGCCAGCAGCTTTATACTCTCGGGGAGGTGGGACTATGGCTACACCTTC. Its translation: CASSFILSGRWDYGYTF.

Turning to this clone: The same CDR3 is also encoded by other DNA sequences in this sample. The chain uses TRBV7-2 and TRBJ2-7, with 9 bases identical to TRBD2. Germline trimming cut 4 bases from V and 2 bases from J; bases unmatched to any gene: 3. The germline gives CDR1 SGHTA, CDR2 FQGNSA. There are 14 residues in the CDR3. DNA of the CDR3: TGTGCCAGCAGCTCACTAGCGGGTCCCTACGAGCAGTACTTC. Translation gives CASSSLAGPYEQYF.

This clone appeared a single time. The V and J genes are TRBV10-2 and TRBJ1-5, with a tentative D call TRBD1 (6 bases). The CDR3 spans 14 residues. The germline V gene encodes CDR1 WSHSY and CDR2 SAAADI. Between the trimmed V and J ends, which lost 6 bases and 2 bases, there was a span of 11 bases. The CDR3 nucleotides are TGCGCCAGCAGGGCAGGGGCGGGCAATCAGCCCCAGCATTTT. It codes for CASRAGAGNQPQHF.

The J gene is TRBJ2-5, the V gene TRBV7-2; D is unclear. V lost 8 bases, J lost 2 bases, and 18 bases lay in between. There are 15 residues in the CDR3. Germline lookup yields CDR1 SGHTA and CDR2 FQGNSA. CDR3 residues: CASSNQVGIQETQYF. The CDR3 coding sequence is TGTGCCAGCTCCAATCAGGTTGGGATTCAAGAGACCCAGTACTTC.